Presented here are 28 T cell receptor beta chains from one specimen sequenced in a study of blood T cell repertoires in COVID-19. Generated by immunoSEQ multiplex PCR, the TCRdb table keeps only in-frame clones and is missing some. The sample includes roughly 64,000 clones, around 80% of them seen just once. Sample: peripheral blood. These receptors originate from a human donor in a cohort sampled during active COVID-19.

This clone came up once. The chain couples TRBV6-5 to TRBJ2-7; D is perhaps TRBD2 (6 bases). Per germline, CDR1 MNHEY and CDR2 SVGAGI. This CDR3 comprises 14 residues. V lost 0 bases to trimming and J lost 0 bases, with 6 bases between them. The DNA for the CDR3 is TGTGCCAGCAGTTACTCGACTAGCTCCTACGAGCAGTACTTC. Protein product: CASSYSTSSYEQYF.

The chain couples TRBV7-8 to TRBJ2-7; 12 nucleotides agree with TRBD1. This CDR3 is built from 15 residues. CDR1 and CDR2 from the germline V gene are SGHVS and FQNEAQ. The V and J ends lost 5 bases and 3 bases, in that order; junction bases with no gene match: 5. The CDR3 reads CASSPRDRGHYEQYF. The DNA of the CDR3 is TGTGCCAGCAGCCCGCGGGACAGGGGGCACTACGAGCAGTACTTC. The full variable domain, with the rest looked up from reference TRBV7-8 and TRBJ2-7, is GAGVSQSPRYKVAKRGQDVALRCDPISGHVSLFWYQQALGQGPEFLTYFQNEAQLDKSGLPSDRFFAERPEGSVSTLKIQRTQQEDSAVYLCASSPRDRGHYEQYFGPGTRLTVT.

About this clone: Other nucleotide sequences from this sample produce the same CDR3. The V gene is TRBV3-1 (or the pseudogene TRBV3-2), the J gene TRBJ1-5; TRBD1 is a possible D gene (6 bases). V dropped 3 bases and J dropped 1 base, with 10 bases sitting between them. Germline V gene sequence: CDR1 LGHDT, CDR2 YNNKEL (reference sequence). The CDR3 is 15 amino acids. CDR3 loop: CASSQDSKSNQPQHF. The CDR3, as DNA: TGTGCCAGCAGCCAGGACAGTAAAAGCAATCAGCCCCAGCATTTT.

In its sample, this clone was seen a few times. This chain connects TRBV2 to TRBJ1-2; D is unclear. CDR1 is SNHLY and CDR2 is FYNNEI in the germline V gene. This CDR3 is built from 13 residues. V lost 6 bases and J 8 bases, leaving 16 bases between the germline ends. DNA for the CDR3: TGTGCCAGCAGGGGTGGAGGTCGACGGGGCTACACCTTC. Amino acids: CASRGGGRRGYTF.

The chain joins TRBV6-5 to TRBJ2-2, with D tentatively TRBD2 (5 bases). Germline values: CDR1 MNHEY, CDR2 SVGAGI. Between the trimmed V and J ends, which lost 1 base and 2 bases, there was a span of 11 bases. The CDR3 is 16 residues long. The DNA for the CDR3 is TGTGCCAGCAGTTACTTTGGACTGGCCAACACCGGGGAGCTGTTTTTT. It encodes CASSYFGLANTGELFF.

The V and J genes are TRBV11-2 and TRBJ2-1; 8 bases line up with TRBD2. Germline values: CDR1 SGHAT, CDR2 FQNNGV. The CDR3 covers 14 residues. The junction had 2 bases not matched to a gene; V was cut back by 6 bases and J by 1 base. The CDR3 loop is CASSRGGSYNEQFF. CDR3 coding DNA: TGTGCCAGCAGTCGGGGGGGTTCCTACAATGAGCAGTTCTTC.

The chain recombines TRBV6-5 with TRBJ2-5; D is ambiguous. This CDR3 spans 12 amino acids. Trimming cost V 6 bases and J 5 bases, with 10 bases left between them. Germline CDR1 MNHEY, CDR2 SVGAGI. The CDR3 protein is CASRANGETQYF. The CDR3 bases are TGTGCCAGCAGAGCCAACGGGGAGACCCAGTACTTC.

In DNA form, the CDR3 reads TGTGCCAGCAGCTTACGGGACAGGGGGAATCCTTTCTTT. It encodes CASSLRDRGNPFF. The J gene is TRBJ1-1, the V gene TRBV13, with 11 bases matching TRBD1. The CDR3 runs 13 residues. J gave up 12 bases and V 2 bases, and 5 bases lay outside the gene matches. In germline, CDR1 is PRHDT, CDR2 FYEKMQ (reference sequence). Together with reference TRBV13 and TRBJ1-1, the CDR3 gives the full variable domain: AAGVIQSPRHLIKEKRETATLKCYPIPRHDTVYWYQQGPGQDPQFLISFYEKMQSDKGSIPDRFSAQQFSDYHSELNMSSLELGDSALYFCASSLRDRGNPFFGQGTRLTVV.

The CDR3 loop reads CASSLEGAETQYF. The CDR3 coding sequence is TGCGCCAGCAGCTTAGAGGGGGCAGAGACCCAGTACTTC. The chain carries TRBV5-1 and TRBJ2-5; 7 bases are a match to TRBD1. V lost 2 bases, J lost 4 bases, and 2 bases stayed unmatched. Per germline, CDR1 SGHRS and CDR2 YFSETQ. The CDR3 has 13 amino acids.

This chain links TRBV5-6 with TRBJ2-3; D is unclear. V was pared by 2 bases and J by 4 bases, with 14 bases between. The germline gives CDR1 SGHDT, CDR2 YYEEEE. The CDR3 has 15 amino acids. The CDR3 loop is CASSFRDWNSDTQYF. CDR3 sequence (DNA): TGTGCCAGCAGCTTCCGAGACTGGAATTCAGATACGCAGTATTTT. Looking up the rest from reference TRBV5-6 and TRBJ2-3 gives the full variable domain: DAGVTQSPTHLIKTRGQQVTLRCSPKSGHDTVSWYQQALGQGPQFIFQYYEEEERQRGNFPDRFSGHQFPNYSSELNVNALLLGDSALYLCASSFRDWNSDTQYFGPGTRLTVL.

The chain links TRBV12-3 or TRBV12-4 to TRBJ1-1; tentative D call: TRBD1 (5 bases). CDR3 length: 13 residues. Trimming stripped 3 bases from V and 4 bases from J, with 9 bases between. In DNA form, the CDR3 reads TGTGCCAGCAGTTTCGGACAAACCACTGAAGCTTTCTTT. Protein: CASSFGQTTEAFF.

The rearrangement links TRBV18 to TRBJ1-1, with D possibly matching TRBD1 (6 bases). The CDR3 covers 14 residues. The V end was cut by 4 bases, the J end by 3 bases, with 12 bases between. Germline V gene data show CDR1 as KGHSH and CDR2 as LQKENI. CDR3 bases: TGTGCCAGCTCACACAATCACAGGGACACTGAAGCTTTCTTT. Translation gives CASSHNHRDTEAFF.

The V gene is TRBV5-8, the J gene TRBJ2-1; 16 positions match TRBD2. V lost 4 bases, J lost 7 bases, and 5 bases stayed unmatched. CDR1 SGHTS and CDR2 YDEGEE come from the germline V gene. CDR3 length: 16 residues. CDR3 DNA: TGTGCCAGCAGCCTGGGACTAGCGGGGGGGCTGAATGAGCAGTTCTTC. This translates into CASSLGLAGGLNEQFF. The variable domain in full, completed from reference TRBV5-8 and TRBJ2-1, reads EAGVTQSPTHLIKTRGQQATLRCSPISGHTSVYWYQQALGLGLQFLLWYDEGEERNRGNFPPRFSGRQFPNYSSELNVNALELEDSALYLCASSLGLAGGLNEQFFGPGTRLTVL.

The rearrangement uses TRBV3-1 (or the pseudogene TRBV3-2) and TRBJ1-1; D is unclear. From germline, CDR1 is LGHDT and CDR2 YNNKEL (reference sequence). The CDR3 is 17 residues long. The V end lost 0 bases, the J end lost 0 bases, and 14 bases lay between the germline ends. CDR3 protein: CASSQDQESGMNTEAFF. In nucleotides, the CDR3 is TGTGCCAGCAGCCAAGATCAGGAGAGCGGGATGAACACTGAAGCTTTCTTT.

In this sample, this clone turned up once. The V call is TRBV6-1, the J call TRBJ2-1; 11 bases match TRBD1. Losses at the gene ends were 3 bases for V and 15 bases for J; bases not matched to a gene: 13. Per the germline V gene, CDR1 is MNHNS and CDR2 is SASEGT. CDR3 length: 15 amino acids. As DNA, the CDR3 is TGTGCCAGCAGTGAGCTCCTGAGGACAGGGGGCGCCTCGTTCTTC. Its translation is CASSELLRTGGASFF.

CDR3 sequence reads: CASSFLLGETQYF. Here the CDR3 DNA reads TGTGCCAGCAGCTTCCTGCTCGGGGAGACCCAGTACTTC. The J gene is TRBJ2-5, the V gene TRBV11-2; D ambiguous. Germline V CDR1 and CDR2: SGHAT, FQNNGV. V lost 3 bases, J lost 5 bases, and 10 bases lay in between. The CDR3 totals 13 residues.

This CDR3 is CSVTGHLNTEAFF. The CDR3 DNA is TGCAGCGTAACGGGACACCTGAACACTGAAGCTTTCTTT. This sequence joins TRBV29-1 and TRBJ1-1; perhaps TRBD1 as D (6 bases). V was cut by 6 bases and J by 0 bases, with 11 bases left in between. The CDR3 contains 13 residues. Per the germline V gene, CDR1 is SQVTM and CDR2 is ANQGSEA.

The chain is built from TRBV28 and TRBJ2-7, with D perhaps TRBD1 (6 bases). Trimming stripped 5 bases from V and 2 bases from J, with 13 bases between. From germline, CDR1 is MDHEN and CDR2 SYDVKM. This CDR3 comprises 14 residues. In DNA, the CDR3 is TGTGCCAGCAGTCAGATAACAGGGACCTACGAGCAGTACTTC. Translating it yields CASSQITGTYEQYF.

As DNA, the CDR3 is TGTGCCAGCAGCTCACCCCCGGGACAGGGGCTTAGGAAGGGAAACACCATATATTTT. This gives the protein CASSSPPGQGLRKGNTIYF. This chain uses TRBV5-8 with TRBJ1-3; 10 positions agree with TRBD1. V was pared by 3 bases and J by 4 bases, with 16 bases of the junction left unmatched. There are 19 residues in the CDR3. Germline CDR1 is SGHTS and CDR2 is YDEGEE.

The V and J genes are TRBV5-8 and TRBJ1-4; 7 bases agree with TRBD1. J gave up 11 bases and V 4 bases, and 17 bases lay outside the gene matches. This CDR3 is built from 16 residues. Germline V gene sequence: CDR1 SGHTS, CDR2 YDEGEE. The CDR3 sequence is CASSLRDDRALGKLFF. The CDR3 DNA follows: TGTGCCAGCAGCCTACGGGACGACAGGGCTTTGGGGAAACTGTTTTTT.

V gene TRBV7-7 combines with J gene TRBJ2-5, with 8 nucleotides matching TRBD2. Per the germline V gene, CDR1 is SSHAT and CDR2 is FNYEAQ (reference sequence). The V segment lost 0 bases and the J segment 6 bases; nucleotides outside the gene matches: 6. CDR3 length: 15 amino acids. The CDR3 DNA sequence: TGTGCCAGCAGCTTAGCGCCGGGCGGGGGGCAGACCCAGTACTTC. Translating gives CASSLAPGGGQTQYF.

This clone was seen only a few times. The J gene is TRBJ1-5, the V gene TRBV10-3, with 7 bases lining up with TRBD1. Germline CDR1 ENHRY, CDR2 SYGVKD. The CDR3 has 14 residues. V was pared by 9 bases and J by 1 base, with 6 bases of the junction left unmatched. The DNA of the CDR3 is TGTGCCATAGCTACGGGACAGAGCAATCAGCCCCAGCATTTT. Residues: CAIATGQSNQPQHF.

This clone was seen once. The chain uses TRBV19 and TRBJ2-5; the match to TRBD1 covers 9 bases. The CDR3 totals 14 residues. The trim removed 2 bases at V and 5 bases at J, leaving 3 bases unmatched. CDR1 and CDR2 from the germline V gene are LNHDA and SQIVND (reference sequence). CDR3 nucleotide sequence: TGTGCCAGTAGTATAAGGACAGGGGTCGAGACCCAGTACTTC. Translated, it gives CASSIRTGVETQYF. Full variable domain (outside the CDR3, taken from reference TRBV19 and TRBJ2-5): DGGITQSPKYLFRKEGQNVTLSCEQNLNHDAMYWYRQDPGQGLRLIYYSQIVNDFQKGDIAEGYSVSREKKESFPLTVTSAQKNPTAFYLCASSIRTGVETQYFGPGTRLLVL.

This clone came up a few times. The CDR3 DNA follows: TGTGCCAGCAGCGTAGATCCTAGCGGGGTCGCCGGGGAGCTGTTTTTT. Protein: CASSVDPSGVAGELFF. The chain is built from TRBV9 and TRBJ2-2; 9 nucleotides match TRBD2. The CDR3 is 16 residues long. CDR1 and CDR2 from the germline V gene are SGDLS and YYNGEE. V shed 0 bases, J shed 6 bases, and the junction held 6 bases outside the gene matches.

The rearrangement uses TRBV6-6 and TRBJ1-1; possibly TRBD1 for D (6 bases). Deletions cut 5 bases from V and 5 bases from J, with 15 bases between. Germline lookup yields CDR1 MNHNY and CDR2 SVGAGI (reference sequence). CDR3 length: 14 residues. The CDR3 loop reads CASSNLQGRTEAFF. CDR3 in DNA: TGTGCCAGCAGTAACTTACAGGGTCGGACTGAAGCTTTCTTT.

The genes are TRBV5-5 and TRBJ1-2, with D hard to call. The length of the CDR3 is 15 residues. Trimming took off 0 bases at V and 2 bases at J, with 11 bases between the two ends. Per germline, CDR1 SGHKS and CDR2 YYEKEE (reference sequence). DNA for the CDR3: TGTGCCAGCAGCTTGGATTGGGCGCCCAACTATGGCTACACCTTC. Translated: CASSLDWAPNYGYTF.

This chain uses TRBV5-1 with TRBJ2-5, with 10 bases lining up with TRBD1. Trimming removed 0 bases from V and 4 bases from J; junction bases left unmatched: 6. Germline CDR1 SGHRS, CDR2 YFSETQ. This CDR3 has 16 amino acids. CDR3 region: CASSLGIGTGVETQYF. The CDR3 bases are TGCGCCAGCAGCTTGGGTATCGGGACAGGGGTAGAGACCCAGTACTTC.

The J gene is TRBJ2-1, the V gene TRBV2; 14 bases fit TRBD2. The CDR3 extends over 15 amino acids. CDR1 is SNHLY and CDR2 is FYNNEI in the germline V gene. The trim removed 6 bases at V and 6 bases at J, leaving 4 bases unmatched. The CDR3 protein is CASSRLAGGTNEQFF. Written as DNA, the CDR3 is TGTGCCAGCAGCCGACTAGCGGGGGGGACCAATGAGCAGTTCTTC.